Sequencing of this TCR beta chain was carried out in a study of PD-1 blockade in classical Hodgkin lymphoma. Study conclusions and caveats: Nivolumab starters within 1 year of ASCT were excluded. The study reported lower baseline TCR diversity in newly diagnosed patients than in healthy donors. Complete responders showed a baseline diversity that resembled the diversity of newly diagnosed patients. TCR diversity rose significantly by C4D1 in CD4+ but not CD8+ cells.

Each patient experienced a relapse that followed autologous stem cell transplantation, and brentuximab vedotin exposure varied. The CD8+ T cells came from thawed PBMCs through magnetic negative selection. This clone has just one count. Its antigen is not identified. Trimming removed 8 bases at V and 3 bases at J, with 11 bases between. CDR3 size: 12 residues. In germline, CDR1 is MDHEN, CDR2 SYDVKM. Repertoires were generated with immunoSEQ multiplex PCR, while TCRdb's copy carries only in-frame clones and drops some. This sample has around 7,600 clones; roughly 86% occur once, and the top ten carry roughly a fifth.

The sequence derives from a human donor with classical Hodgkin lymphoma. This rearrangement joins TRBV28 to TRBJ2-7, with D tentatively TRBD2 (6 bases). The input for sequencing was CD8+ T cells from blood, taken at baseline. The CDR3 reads CASAYGGYEQYF. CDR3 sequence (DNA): TGTGCCAGCGCTTACGGGGGCTACGAGCAGTACTTC.